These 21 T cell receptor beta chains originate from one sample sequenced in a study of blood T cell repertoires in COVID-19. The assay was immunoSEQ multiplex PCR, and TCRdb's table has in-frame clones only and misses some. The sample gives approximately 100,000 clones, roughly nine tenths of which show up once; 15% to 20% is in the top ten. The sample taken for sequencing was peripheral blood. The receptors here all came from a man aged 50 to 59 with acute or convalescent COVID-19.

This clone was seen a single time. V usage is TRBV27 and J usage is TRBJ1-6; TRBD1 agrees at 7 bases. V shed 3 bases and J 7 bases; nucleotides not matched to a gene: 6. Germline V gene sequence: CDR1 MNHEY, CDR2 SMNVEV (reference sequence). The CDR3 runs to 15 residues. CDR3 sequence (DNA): TGTGCCAGCAGTTTTATGGGGACAGCGAATTCACCCCTCCACTTT. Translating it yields CASSFMGTANSPLHF.

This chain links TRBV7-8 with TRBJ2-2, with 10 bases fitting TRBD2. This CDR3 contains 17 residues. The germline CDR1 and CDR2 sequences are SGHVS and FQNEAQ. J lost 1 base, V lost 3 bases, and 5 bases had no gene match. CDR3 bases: TGTGCCAGCAGCTTCGCTAGCGGGGGACAGAACACCGGGGAGCTGTTTTTT. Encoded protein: CASSFASGGQNTGELFF.

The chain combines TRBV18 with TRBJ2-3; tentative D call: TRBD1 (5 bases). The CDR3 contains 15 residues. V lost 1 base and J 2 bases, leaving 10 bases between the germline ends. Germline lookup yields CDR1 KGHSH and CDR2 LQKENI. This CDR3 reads CASSPQVGPTDTQYF. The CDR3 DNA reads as TGTGCCAGCTCACCACAGGTGGGGCCCACAGATACGCAGTATTTT. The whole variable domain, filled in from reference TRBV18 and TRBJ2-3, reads NAGVMQNPRHLVRRRGQEARLRCSPMKGHSHVYWYRQLPEEGLKFMVYLQKENIIDESGMPKERFSAEFPKEGPSILRIQQVVRGDSAAYFCASSPQVGPTDTQYFGPGTRLTVL.

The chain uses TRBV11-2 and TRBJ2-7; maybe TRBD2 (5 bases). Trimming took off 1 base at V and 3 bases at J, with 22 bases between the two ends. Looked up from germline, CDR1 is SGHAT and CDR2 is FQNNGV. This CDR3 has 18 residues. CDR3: CASSLGDYEGANLYEQYF. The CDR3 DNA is TGTGCCAGCAGCTTAGGGGATTATGAGGGCGCGAACCTCTACGAGCAGTACTTC.

The CDR3 reads CASRQLRGGAFF. CDR3 in DNA: TGTGCCAGCAGACAACTTCGCGGAGGAGCTTTCTTT. The chain links TRBV11-1 to TRBJ1-1; D unresolved. The V end lost 6 bases, the J end lost 10 bases, and 15 bases lay between the germline ends. From germline, CDR1 is SGHAT and CDR2 FQDESV (reference sequence). The CDR3 is 12 amino acids.

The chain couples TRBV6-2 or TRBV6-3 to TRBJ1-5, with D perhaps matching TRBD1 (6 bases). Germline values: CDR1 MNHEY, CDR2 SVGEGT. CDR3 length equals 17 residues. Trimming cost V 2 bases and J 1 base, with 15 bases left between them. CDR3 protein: CASSYRAGQDSNQPQHF. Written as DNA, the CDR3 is TGTGCCAGCAGTTACCGAGCGGGACAAGACAGCAATCAGCCCCAGCATTTT.

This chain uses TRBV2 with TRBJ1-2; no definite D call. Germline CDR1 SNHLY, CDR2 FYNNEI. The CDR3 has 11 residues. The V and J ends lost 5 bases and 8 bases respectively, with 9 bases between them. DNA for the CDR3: TGTGCCAGCAGTCCCGGAGGAGGCTACACCTTC. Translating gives CASSPGGGYTF.

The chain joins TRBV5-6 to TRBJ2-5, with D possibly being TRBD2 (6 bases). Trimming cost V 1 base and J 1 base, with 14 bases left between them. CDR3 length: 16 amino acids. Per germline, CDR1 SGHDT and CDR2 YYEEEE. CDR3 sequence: CASSLYTGGSQETQYF. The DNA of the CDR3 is TGTGCCAGCAGCTTGTATACCGGGGGTAGCCAAGAGACCCAGTACTTC.

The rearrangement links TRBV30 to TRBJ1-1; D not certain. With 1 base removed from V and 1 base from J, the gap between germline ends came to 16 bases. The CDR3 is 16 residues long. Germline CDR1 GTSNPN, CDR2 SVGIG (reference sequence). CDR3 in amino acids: CAWSGAEGARNTEAFF. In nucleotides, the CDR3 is TGTGCCTGGAGTGGAGCAGAGGGAGCTAGGAACACTGAAGCTTTCTTT.

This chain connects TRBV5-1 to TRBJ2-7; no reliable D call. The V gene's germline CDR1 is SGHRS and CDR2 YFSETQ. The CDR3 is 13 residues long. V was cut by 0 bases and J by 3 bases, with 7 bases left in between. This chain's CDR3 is CASSLELHYEQYF. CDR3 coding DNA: TGCGCCAGCAGCTTGGAACTTCACTACGAGCAGTACTTC.

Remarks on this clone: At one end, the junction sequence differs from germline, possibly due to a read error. CDR3 in DNA: TGTGCCAGCAGCGTCGGGACAGGGGAGTGGAAAACGGTTTTT. Translation gives CASSVGTGEWKTVF. J is TRBJ1-4 and V is TRBV7-2, with 10 bases that match TRBD1. CDR3 size: 14 residues. CDR1 and CDR2 (germline): SGHTA, FQGNSA.

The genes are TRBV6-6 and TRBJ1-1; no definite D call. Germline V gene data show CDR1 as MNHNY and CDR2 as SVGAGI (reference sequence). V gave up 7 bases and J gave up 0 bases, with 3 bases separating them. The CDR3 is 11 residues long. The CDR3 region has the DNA TGTGCCAGCACAATGAACACTGAAGCTTTCTTT. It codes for CASTMNTEAFF.

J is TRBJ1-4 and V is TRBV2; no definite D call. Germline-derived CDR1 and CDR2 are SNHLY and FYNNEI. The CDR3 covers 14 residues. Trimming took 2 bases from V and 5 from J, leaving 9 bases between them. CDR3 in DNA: TGTGCCAGCAGTGAAAGAGGGAGAAATGAAAAACTGTTTTTT. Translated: CASSERGRNEKLFF.

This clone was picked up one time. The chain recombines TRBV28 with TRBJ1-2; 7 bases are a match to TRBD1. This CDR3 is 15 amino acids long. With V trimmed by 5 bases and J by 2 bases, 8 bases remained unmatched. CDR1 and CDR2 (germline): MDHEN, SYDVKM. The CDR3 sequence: CASSGAGTVNYGYTF. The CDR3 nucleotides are TGTGCCAGCAGTGGGGCCGGGACAGTAAACTATGGCTACACCTTC.

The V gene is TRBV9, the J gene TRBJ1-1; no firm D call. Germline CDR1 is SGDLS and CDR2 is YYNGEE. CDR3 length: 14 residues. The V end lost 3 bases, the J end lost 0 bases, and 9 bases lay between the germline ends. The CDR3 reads CASSAGNMNTEAFF. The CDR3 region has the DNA TGTGCCAGCAGCGCCGGGAACATGAACACTGAAGCTTTCTTT. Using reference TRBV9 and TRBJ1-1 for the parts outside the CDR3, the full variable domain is DSGVTQTPKHLITATGQRVTLRCSPRSGDLSVYWYQQSLDQGLQFLIQYYNGEERAKGNILERFSAQQFPDLHSELNLSSLELGDSALYFCASSAGNMNTEAFFGQGTRLTVV.

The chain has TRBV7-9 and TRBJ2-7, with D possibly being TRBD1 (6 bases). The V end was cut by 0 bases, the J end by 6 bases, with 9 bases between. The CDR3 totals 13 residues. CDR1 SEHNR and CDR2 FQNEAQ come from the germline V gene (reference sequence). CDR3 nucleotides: TGTGCCAGCAGCTTAGCTGCAGGGGTCGAGCAGTACTTC. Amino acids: CASSLAAGVEQYF.

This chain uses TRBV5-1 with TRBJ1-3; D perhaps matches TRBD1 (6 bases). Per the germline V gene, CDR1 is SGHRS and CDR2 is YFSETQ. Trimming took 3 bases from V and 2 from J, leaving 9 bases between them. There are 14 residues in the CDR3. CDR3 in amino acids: CASSSAGAGNTIYF. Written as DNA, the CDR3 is TGCGCCAGCAGCTCGGCAGGGGCTGGAAACACCATATATTTT.

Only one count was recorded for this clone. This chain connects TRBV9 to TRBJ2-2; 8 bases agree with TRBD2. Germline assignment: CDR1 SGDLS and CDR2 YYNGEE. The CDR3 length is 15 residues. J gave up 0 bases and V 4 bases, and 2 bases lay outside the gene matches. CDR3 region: CASSREGSNTGELFF. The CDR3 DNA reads TGTGCCAGCAGCCGGGAGGGCTCGAACACCGGGGAGCTGTTTTTT.

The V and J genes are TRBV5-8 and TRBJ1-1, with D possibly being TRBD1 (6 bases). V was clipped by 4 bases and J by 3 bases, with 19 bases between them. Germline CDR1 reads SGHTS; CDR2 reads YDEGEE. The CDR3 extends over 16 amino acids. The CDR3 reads CASSPLGGGRDTEAFF. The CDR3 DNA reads TGTGCCAGCAGCCCCTTAGGGGGGGGGAGGGACACTGAAGCTTTCTTT. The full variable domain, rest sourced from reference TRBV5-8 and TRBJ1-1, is EAGVTQSPTHLIKTRGQQATLRCSPISGHTSVYWYQQALGLGLQFLLWYDEGEERNRGNFPPRFSGRQFPNYSSELNVNALELEDSALYLCASSPLGGGRDTEAFFGQGTRLTVV.

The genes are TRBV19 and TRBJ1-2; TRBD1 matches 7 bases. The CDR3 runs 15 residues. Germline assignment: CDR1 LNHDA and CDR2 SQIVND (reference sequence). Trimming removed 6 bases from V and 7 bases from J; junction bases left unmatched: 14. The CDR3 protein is CASRPQTGFSLGYTF. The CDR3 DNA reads TGTGCCAGTAGACCCCAGACAGGGTTCTCGCTTGGCTACACCTTC.

The chain's CDR3 is CASSSGQFYEQYF. The CDR3 bases are TGTGCCAGCTCATCGGGACAGTTCTACGAGCAGTACTTC. The chain couples TRBV18 to TRBJ2-7; 7 bases align to TRBD1. Germline V gene sequence: CDR1 KGHSH, CDR2 LQKENI. The V segment lost 5 bases and the J segment 3 bases; nucleotides outside the gene matches: 4. CDR3 length: 13 amino acids.